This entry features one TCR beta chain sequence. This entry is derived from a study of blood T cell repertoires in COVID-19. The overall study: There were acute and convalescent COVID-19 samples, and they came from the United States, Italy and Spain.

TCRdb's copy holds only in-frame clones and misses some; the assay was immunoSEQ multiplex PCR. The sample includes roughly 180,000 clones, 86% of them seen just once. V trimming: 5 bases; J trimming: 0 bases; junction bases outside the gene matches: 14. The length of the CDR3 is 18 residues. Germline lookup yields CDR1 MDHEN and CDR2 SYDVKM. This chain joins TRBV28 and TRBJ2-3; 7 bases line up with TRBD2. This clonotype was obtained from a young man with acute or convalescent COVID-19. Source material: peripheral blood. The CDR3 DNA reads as TGTGCCAGCAGTCCTTCTGTAGGACTAGGGTTAAGCACAGATACGCAGTATTTT. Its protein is CASSPSVGLGLSTDTQYF.